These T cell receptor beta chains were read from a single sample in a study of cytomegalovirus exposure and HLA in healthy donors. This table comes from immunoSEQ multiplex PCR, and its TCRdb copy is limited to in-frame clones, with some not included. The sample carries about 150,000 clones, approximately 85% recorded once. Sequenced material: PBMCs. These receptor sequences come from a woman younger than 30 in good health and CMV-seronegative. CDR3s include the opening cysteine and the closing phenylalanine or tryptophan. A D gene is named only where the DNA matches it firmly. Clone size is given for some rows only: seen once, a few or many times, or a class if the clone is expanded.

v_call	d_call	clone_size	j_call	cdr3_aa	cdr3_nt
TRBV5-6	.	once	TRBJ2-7	CASSLFRGEEQYF	TGTGCCAGCAGCTTGTTTAGGGGTGAAGAGCAGTACTTC
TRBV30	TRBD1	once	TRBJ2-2	CAWSTGGHGELFF	TGTGCCTGGAGTACAGGGGGCCACGGGGAGCTGTTTTTT
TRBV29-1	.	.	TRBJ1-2	CSVGSGNYGYTF	TGCAGCGTTGGATCGGGAAACTATGGCTACACCTTC
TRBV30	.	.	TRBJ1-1	CAWSVVRTEAFF	TGTGCCTGGAGTGTCGTCAGAACTGAAGCTTTCTTT
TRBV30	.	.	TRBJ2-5	CAWNSYGGSEETQYF	TGTGCCTGGAATTCTTACGGTGGCAGCGAGGAGACCCAGTACTTC
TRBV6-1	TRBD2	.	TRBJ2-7	CASRVLATGGEQYF	TGTGCCAGCAGGGTGCTAGCGACGGGGGGCGAGCAGTACTTC
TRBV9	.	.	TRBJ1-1	CASSVGGRHTEAFF	TGTGCCAGCAGCGTAGGGGGCAGGCACACTGAAGCTTTCTTT
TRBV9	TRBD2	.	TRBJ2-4	CASSVEERGIKNIQYF	TGTGCCAGCAGCGTAGAGGAGCGGGGGATCAAAAACATTCAGTACTTC
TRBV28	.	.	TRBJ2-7	CASSPLEAHEQYF	TGTGCCAGCAGCCCATTGGAGGCCCACGAGCAGTACTTC
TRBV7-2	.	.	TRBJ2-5	CASSLAESGGTQYF	TGTGCCAGCAGCTTAGCTGAGAGCGGAGGGACCCAGTACTTC
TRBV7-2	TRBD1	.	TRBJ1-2	CASSADRVGGYTF	TGTGCCAGCAGCGCAGACAGGGTTGGTGGCTACACCTTC
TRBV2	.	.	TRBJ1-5	CASSEPVVYSNQPQHF	TGTGCCAGCAGTGAACCCGTAGTGTATAGCAATCAGCCCCAGCATTTT
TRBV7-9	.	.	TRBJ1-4	CASSPDTLVGKLFF	TGTGCCAGCAGCCCAGACACGCTGGTTGGAAAACTGTTTTTT
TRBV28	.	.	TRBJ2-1	CASSPLRYSGDAWQFF	TGTGCCAGCAGTCCACTTCGTTATAGCGGAGACGCATGGCAGTTCTTC
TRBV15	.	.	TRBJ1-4	CATSDHYTNEKLFF	TGTGCCACCAGCGATCACTATACTAATGAAAAACTGTTTTTT
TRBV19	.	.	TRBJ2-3	CASSMPGTDTQYF	TGTGCCAGTAGTATGCCGGGTACAGATACGCAGTATTTT
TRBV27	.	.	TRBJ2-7	CASSLSAPSSEQYF	TGTGCCAGCAGTTTATCGGCCCCCTCGAGCGAGCAGTACTTC
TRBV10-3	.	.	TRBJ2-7	CAISVGLGLPYEQYF	TGTGCCATCAGTGTCGGGCTAGGACTCCCCTACGAGCAGTACTTC
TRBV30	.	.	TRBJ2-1	CAWSGGVNEQFF	TGTGCCTGGAGTGGGGGAGTCAATGAGCAGTTCTTC
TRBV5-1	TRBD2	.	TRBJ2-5	CASSGGLQETQYF	TGCGCCAGCTCGGGGGGACTCCAAGAGACCCAGTACTTC
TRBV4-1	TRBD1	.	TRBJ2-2	CASSQAGTGDTGELFF	TGCGCCAGCAGCCAAGCCGGGACAGGGGACACCGGGGAGCTGTTTTTT
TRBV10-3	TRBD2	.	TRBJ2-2	CAISESWASGSKAGELFF	TGTGCCATCAGTGAGTCATGGGCTAGCGGGAGTAAGGCCGGGGAGCTGTTTTTT
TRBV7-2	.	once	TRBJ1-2	CASSTTTGHPGYTF	TGTGCCAGCAGCACCACCACAGGGCACCCTGGCTACACCTTC
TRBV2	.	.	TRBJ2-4	CASIQTAGRVTKNIQYF	TGTGCCAGCATCCAGACCGCAGGGCGCGTGACCAAAAACATTCAGTACTTC
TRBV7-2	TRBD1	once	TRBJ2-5	CASSWDRFGAETQYF	TGTGCCAGCAGCTGGGACAGGTTTGGTGCGGAGACCCAGTACTTC
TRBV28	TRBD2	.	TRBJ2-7	CASSFGGGFSYEQYF	TGTGCCAGCAGTTTCGGCGGGGGATTTTCCTACGAGCAGTACTTC
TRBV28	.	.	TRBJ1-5	CASTKSQGNNQPQHF	TGTGCCAGCACCAAATCTCAGGGTAACAATCAGCCCCAGCATTTT
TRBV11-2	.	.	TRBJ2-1	CASSLVLASLNEQFF	TGTGCCAGCAGCTTAGTGCTAGCCTCCCTGAATGAGCAGTTCTTC
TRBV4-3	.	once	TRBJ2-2	CASSQDYRNTGELFF	TGCGCCAGCAGCCAAGATTACAGGAACACCGGGGAGCTGTTTTTT
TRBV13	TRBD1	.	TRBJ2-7	CASSSRQGSNEQYF	TGTGCCAGCAGCTCACGACAGGGGTCCAACGAGCAGTACTTC
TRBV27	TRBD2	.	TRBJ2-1	CASSLRVLAGVGEQFF	TGTGCCAGCAGTTTACGAGTACTAGCGGGGGTGGGTGAGCAGTTCTTC
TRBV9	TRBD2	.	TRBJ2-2	CASRTTSGGGTGELFF	TGTGCCAGCCGAACTACTAGCGGGGGCGGTACCGGGGAGCTGTTTTTT
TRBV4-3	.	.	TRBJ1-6	CASSQVRGGFNSPLHF	TGCGCCAGCAGCCAGGTCCGGGGAGGGTTTAATTCACCCCTCCACTTT
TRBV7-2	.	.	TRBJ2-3	CASSLWGGVTDTQYF	TGTGCCAGCAGCTTATGGGGCGGGGTGACAGATACGCAGTATTTT
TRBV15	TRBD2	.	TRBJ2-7	CATSREGGQSSYEQYF	TGTGCCACCAGCAGAGAGGGAGGGCAGAGCTCCTACGAGCAGTACTTC
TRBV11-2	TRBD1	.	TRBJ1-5	CASSLVGDSQTNQPQHF	TGTGCCAGCAGCTTAGTCGGGGACAGTCAGACGAATCAGCCCCAGCATTTT
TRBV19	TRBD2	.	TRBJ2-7	CASSPGRLAASYEQYF	TGTGCCAGTAGTCCCGGGAGGCTAGCGGCATCCTACGAGCAGTACTTC
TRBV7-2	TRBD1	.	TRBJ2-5	CASSPGDRLQETQYF	TGTGCCAGCAGCCCCGGGGACAGGCTGCAAGAGACCCAGTACTTC
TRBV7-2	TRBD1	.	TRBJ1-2	CASSQQGFYGYTF	TGTGCCAGCAGTCAACAGGGGTTCTATGGCTACACCTTC
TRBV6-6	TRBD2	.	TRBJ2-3	CASTLGRGGATDTQYF	TGTGCCAGCACCTTAGGGCGGGGGGGCGCTACAGATACGCAGTATTTT
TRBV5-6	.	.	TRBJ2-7	CASSRQFAYEQYF	TGTGCCAGCAGCCGACAGTTCGCCTACGAGCAGTACTTC
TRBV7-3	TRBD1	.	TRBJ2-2	CASSFGQGWAGELFF	TGTGCCAGCAGCTTCGGACAGGGTTGGGCCGGGGAGCTGTTTTTT